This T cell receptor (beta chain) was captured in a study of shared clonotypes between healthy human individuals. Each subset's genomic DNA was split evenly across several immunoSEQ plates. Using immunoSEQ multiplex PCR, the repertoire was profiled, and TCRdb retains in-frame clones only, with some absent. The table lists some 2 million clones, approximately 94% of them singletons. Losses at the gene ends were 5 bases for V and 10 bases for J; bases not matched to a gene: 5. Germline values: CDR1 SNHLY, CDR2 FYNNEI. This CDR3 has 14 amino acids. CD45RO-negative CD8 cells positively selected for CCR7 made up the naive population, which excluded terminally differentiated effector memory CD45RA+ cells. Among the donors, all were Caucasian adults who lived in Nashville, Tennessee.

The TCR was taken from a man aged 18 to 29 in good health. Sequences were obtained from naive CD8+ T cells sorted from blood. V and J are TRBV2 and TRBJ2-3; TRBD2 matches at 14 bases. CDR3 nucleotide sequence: TGTGCCAGCAGTCTTGGACTAGCGGGGGGTCCGCAGTATTTT. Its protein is CASSLGLAGGPQYF. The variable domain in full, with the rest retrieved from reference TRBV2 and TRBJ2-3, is EPEVTQTPSHQVTQMGQEVILRCVPISNHLYFYWYRQILGQKVEFLVSFYNNEISEKSEIFDDQFSVERPDGSNFTLKIRSTKLEDSAMYFCASSLGLAGGPQYFGPGTRLTVL.